This T cell receptor beta chain appears in the sequencing data of a study of blood T cell repertoires in COVID-19 (dated by TCRdb to 2020 to 2022). For the study in its entirety: Collaborator samples came from the United States, Italy and Spain and covered acute and convalescent phases of COVID-19. The material from the prospective study consisted of cDNA or gDNA derived from T cells, B-cell-depleted T cells, or PBMCs. Subjects who had been exposed to COVID-19, were actively infected with it, or had recovered from it provided the deeply sampled blood TCRbeta repertoires that made up the dataset. The repertoires were made available in a free public database intended to serve as a resource for research on the immune response to SARS-CoV-2. The samples were drawn from two sources: the first 160 participants of the ongoing ImmuneRACE study, and 950 to 1,500 subjects contributed by 6 global collaborators. Sample metadata almost always included a de-identified subject ID, COVID-19 status, age in years and sex. HLA class I and class II types, where available, came from metadata supplied by the sample provider rather than from assay-based typing.

In the case of this clone: Its antigen is currently not known. No base quality values were provided; no much bigger clone lies one nucleotide off.

Findings and caveats that apply to the study as a whole: The amount of clinical and demographic metadata varied by source and participant and was provided uncurated.

CDR1 and CDR2 are read off the germline V gene (reference sequence) as LGHDT and YNNKEL. Reading from cysteine to phenylalanine, the CDR3 counts 14 amino acids. Here the CDR3 DNA is all that survives: 42 bases in frame from base 1. V and J lose 0 bases and 4 bases, and a span of 9 bases separates them. TCRbeta CDR3 regions were amplified from genomic DNA using the immunoSEQ Assay, a bias-controlled multiplex PCR. The published analysis was carried out like this. Nucleated cell counts per sample were estimated from amplification of reference gene primers within the assay. To quantify the absolute abundance of each unique TCRbeta CDR3 rearrangement, sequence reads were collapsed and filtered. For each sample, productive Simpson clonality was calculated by taking the square root of Simpson's diversity index across productive rearrangements. Drawn from immuneACCESS, this table holds only the in-frame rearrangements with V and J called that TCRdb kept. Clones are partly lost; checked studies trace under half to an unresolved V gene and leave the rest unexplained. V, J and clone size are those of that table, while D and trimming were read from the DNA. The sample table holds more than 150,000 clones, of which 85% to 90% were seen once. Clones ranked in the top ten supply about an eighth of the sample.

In Seattle, one collaborating source enrolled patients while the infection was active and tracked those patients longitudinally over the course of disease. The collaborating institutions used their own protocols to collect whole blood in K2EDTA tubes. Collaborator samples were shipped for TCRbeta analysis as frozen whole blood, isolated PBMCs, or DNA extracted from either sample type. Material: peripheral blood. Recombination connected TRBV3-1 (or the pseudogene TRBV3-2) to TRBJ1-2, with TRBD1 perhaps the D gene, on 6 matching bases. This clonotype was obtained from a woman between 70 and 85 years old with COVID-19, enrolled during active disease. This receptor carries the CDR3 CASSQDAQGYGYTF. The nucleotides are TGTGCCAGCAGCCAAGACGCACAGGGCTATGGCTACACCTTC.